Shown below are 28 T cell receptor beta chains from a single sample sequenced in a study of cytomegalovirus exposure and HLA in healthy donors. The PCR employed 60 Vbeta primers together with 13 Jbeta primers. The assay was immunoSEQ multiplex PCR, and TCRdb's table has in-frame clones only and misses some. The repertoire holds just over 200,000 clones, with approximately 70% as singletons. Sequencing was done on a sample of PBMCs. The origin of the receptors is a man aged 35-49 years in good health and CMV-seropositive.

The genes are TRBV18 and TRBJ2-7; 9 bases match TRBD2. Trimming removed 3 bases from V and 0 bases from J; junction bases left unmatched: 3. From germline, CDR1 is KGHSH and CDR2 LQKENI. The CDR3 is 15 amino acids. CDR3: CASSPSGGLSYEQYF. As DNA, the CDR3 is TGTGCCAGCTCACCGAGCGGGGGGCTCTCCTACGAGCAGTACTTC.

Details on this clone: This likely traces to a read error, being one base from a far larger clone. Other DNA sequences in the same sample also yield this CDR3. V gene TRBV19 combines with J gene TRBJ2-1, with 13 bases matching TRBD2. CDR3 length equals 15 residues. Germline loops: CDR1 LNHDA, CDR2 SQIVND (reference sequence). The CDR3 loop is CASSQTSGGYNEQFF. CDR3 sequence (DNA): TGCGCCAGTAGCCAGACTAGCGGGGGGTACAATGAGCAGTTCTTC. The variable domain in full, completed from reference TRBV19 and TRBJ2-1, reads DGGITQSPKYLFRKEGQNVTLSCEQNLNHDAMYWYRQDPGQGLRLIYYSQIVNDFQKGDIAEGYSVSREKKESFPLTVTSAQKNPTAFYLCASSQTSGGYNEQFFGPGTRLTVL.

The chain links TRBV14 to TRBJ2-3, with 10 bases matching TRBD2. The CDR3 consists of 18 residues. Germline-derived CDR1 and CDR2 are SGHDN and FVKESK. V lost 4 bases, J lost 5 bases, and 15 bases stayed unmatched. The CDR3 loop is CASSPLSGGAKAQDTQYF. The CDR3 DNA is TGTGCCAGCAGCCCCTTAAGCGGGGGGGCCAAAGCGCAAGATACGCAGTATTTT.

The rearrangement links TRBV19 to TRBJ2-2; no clear D gene. V was pared by 0 bases and J by 3 bases, with 8 bases between. This CDR3 has 15 amino acids. Germline CDR1 LNHDA, CDR2 SQIVND (reference sequence). CDR3 sequence reads: CASSIDLEDTGELFF. Written as DNA, the CDR3 is TGTGCCAGTAGTATAGATTTAGAAGACACCGGGGAGCTGTTTTTT. Full variable domain (remainder filled in from reference TRBV19 and TRBJ2-2): DGGITQSPKYLFRKEGQNVTLSCEQNLNHDAMYWYRQDPGQGLRLIYYSQIVNDFQKGDIAEGYSVSREKKESFPLTVTSAQKNPTAFYLCASSIDLEDTGELFFGEGSRLTVL.

CDR3 protein: CSVRASTGRTEAFF. CDR3 DNA: TGCAGCGTTAGAGCATCGACAGGGCGCACTGAAGCTTTCTTT. V and J are TRBV29-1 and TRBJ1-1, with 7 bases aligning to TRBD1. J gave up 4 bases and V 5 bases, and 10 bases lay outside the gene matches. Germline CDR1 and CDR2: SQVTM and ANQGSEA. The CDR3 is 14 residues long.

The V gene is TRBV27, the J gene TRBJ1-4, with a tentative D call TRBD1 (5 bases). Per the germline V gene, CDR1 is MNHEY and CDR2 is SMNVEV (reference sequence). This CDR3 has 15 residues. V gave up 3 bases and J gave up 7 bases, with 15 bases separating them. The CDR3 loop reads CASSFGGAGSEKLFF. The CDR3, as DNA: TGTGCCAGCAGTTTCGGGGGTGCTGGGTCTGAAAAACTGTTTTTT.

The chain joins TRBV28 to TRBJ2-7; TRBD1 is a possible D gene (6 bases). Germline values: CDR1 MDHEN, CDR2 SYDVKM. V was clipped by 7 bases and J by 5 bases, with 18 bases between them. The CDR3 totals 14 residues. The CDR3 DNA reads as TGTGCCAGCATCACCGGGACATTACCTGACGAGCAGTACTTC. Amino acid sequence: CASITGTLPDEQYF.

This clone was detected only a few times. The genes are TRBV7-2 and TRBJ2-1; TRBD1 agrees at 8 bases. This CDR3 has 13 residues. Losses at the gene ends were 1 base for V and 15 bases for J; bases not matched to a gene: 8. From germline, CDR1 is SGHTA and CDR2 FQGNSA. CDR3: CASSLGTGPSRFF. DNA for the CDR3: TGTGCCAGCAGCTTAGGGACAGGGCCCTCGCGGTTCTTC.

The CDR3 coding sequence is TGTGCCAGCAGCTTAGCGGGGGGAGAACAGATTAACAATGAGCAGTTCTTC. This encodes CASSLAGGEQINNEQFF. The rearrangement joins TRBV7-2 to TRBJ2-1; possible D gene TRBD2, 6 bases. The V gene's germline CDR1 is SGHTA and CDR2 FQGNSA. CDR3 length equals 17 residues. Trimming took 0 bases from V and 5 from J, leaving 17 bases between them.

The chain employs TRBV5-1 and TRBJ2-5, with a tentative D call TRBD2 (5 bases). This CDR3 is 14 amino acids long. The V end lost 2 bases, the J end lost 5 bases, and 13 bases lay between the germline ends. Germline assignment: CDR1 SGHRS and CDR2 YFSETQ. This chain's CDR3 is CASSFSVEVETQYF. The CDR3 DNA reads as TGCGCCAGCAGCTTTTCGGTGGAGGTGGAGACCCAGTACTTC.

The gene calls are TRBV5-1 and TRBJ2-7; TRBD2 matches at 10 bases. V lost 4 bases to trimming and J lost 0 bases; unmatched junction nucleotides: 10. In germline, CDR1 is SGHRS, CDR2 YFSETQ. CDR3 size: 17 residues. The CDR3 here is CASSPGASGGLSYEQYF. The CDR3 DNA reads as TGCGCCAGCAGCCCCGGGGCTAGCGGGGGCCTCTCCTACGAGCAGTACTTC.

In this sample, this clone turned up a few times. This sequence joins TRBV10-1 and TRBJ2-1; 11 bases map to TRBD2. Germline CDR1 is WNHNN and CDR2 is SYGVQD (reference sequence). The ends lost 3 bases at V and 7 bases at J; junction bases unmatched: 14. The CDR3 has 18 amino acids. The CDR3, as DNA: TGCGCCAGCAGTGACTCCCGGTGGCTAGCGGGGGGTTGGAATGAGCAGTTCTTC. Its translation is CASSDSRWLAGGWNEQFF.

The chain joins TRBV2 to TRBJ1-2; D gene ambiguous. Trimming cost V 7 bases and J 4 bases, with 16 bases left between them. The CDR3 is 14 residues long. Looked up from germline, CDR1 is SNHLY and CDR2 is FYNNEI. CDR3 nucleotide sequence: TGTGCCAGCACCGAGGGAAGGCCGCTCTATGGCTACACCTTC. The encoded protein is CASTEGRPLYGYTF.

This clone was observed a single time. This chain links TRBV19 with TRBJ1-1; the match to TRBD1 covers 9 bases. CDR1 is LNHDA, CDR2 SQIVND, per germline (reference sequence). J lost 1 base, V lost 8 bases, and 14 bases had no gene match. The CDR3 runs 17 residues. This CDR3 is CASHGGTGRYENTEAFF. Written as DNA, the CDR3 is TGTGCCAGTCACGGGGGGACAGGGCGTTATGAGAACACTGAAGCTTTCTTT.

The chain carries TRBV15 and TRBJ1-2; TRBD1 matches at 7 bases. CDR1 is LNHNV, CDR2 YYDKDF, per germline (reference sequence). The CDR3 has 13 amino acids. V was pared by 3 bases and J by 8 bases, with 6 bases of the junction left unmatched. CDR3 protein: CATSSDRAGGYTF. The CDR3 nucleotides are TGTGCCACCAGCAGTGACAGGGCCGGAGGCTACACCTTC.

A note on this clone: Given the absence of the conserved phenylalanine or tryptophan at the CDR3 end, a read error is likely. The DNA is left out, because the CDR3 cannot be placed on it with certainty; the CDR3 is given as TCRdb lists it. This sequence joins TRBV7-2 and TRBJ1-1. The CDR3 sequence runs 8 residues, both termini included. Germline V gene data show CDR1 as SGHTA and CDR2 as FQGNSA. The CDR3 reads CASSFPPR.

This clone was observed a few times. This chain links TRBV19 with TRBJ2-2, with D possibly TRBD1 on 6 matching bases. Germline CDR1 LNHDA, CDR2 SQIVND (reference sequence). The CDR3 spans 18 residues. V was cut by 4 bases and J by 0 bases, with 18 bases left in between. The CDR3 loop reads CASSTQTGWRANTGELFF. The DNA for the CDR3 is TGTGCCAGTAGTACTCAAACAGGGTGGAGAGCGAACACCGGGGAGCTGTTTTTT.

V gene TRBV13 combines with J gene TRBJ1-1; 9 bases fit TRBD1. Germline V gene lookup returns CDR1 PRHDT and CDR2 FYEKMQ (reference sequence). The length of the CDR3 is 16 residues. V was pared by 5 bases and J by 7 bases, with 14 bases of the junction left unmatched. DNA for the CDR3: TGTGCCAGCAGCCCCGTTAGGAAACAGGGGGCAGTTGAAGCTTTCTTT. Protein: CASSPVRKQGAVEAFF.

The CDR3: CASSALGQGRPDTQYF. CDR3 bases: TGCGCCAGCAGCGCTCTTGGACAGGGCAGACCAGATACGCAGTATTTT. The chain joins TRBV4-1 to TRBJ2-3; 8 bases are a match to TRBD1. V shed 5 bases and J 4 bases; nucleotides not matched to a gene: 11. This CDR3 comprises 16 residues. Germline V CDR1 and CDR2: MGHRA, YSYEKL.

V usage is TRBV13 and J usage is TRBJ1-6; tentative D call: TRBD1 (5 bases). The CDR3 length is 14 residues. Germline V lookup: CDR1 PRHDT, CDR2 FYEKMQ (reference sequence). The ends were cut back, 5 bases at V and 8 bases at J, with 13 bases in the middle. The CDR3 here is CASSLQGRHSPLHF. DNA for the CDR3: TGTGCCAGCAGCCTCCAGGGTAGGCATTCACCCCTCCACTTT.

The chain uses TRBV2 and TRBJ2-1; a possible D gene is TRBD2 (6 bases). Germline V CDR1 and CDR2: SNHLY, FYNNEI. The CDR3 consists of 18 residues. The CDR3 spells CVFAQGGETLSSYNEQFF. The CDR3 DNA reads as TGTGTCTTCGCCCAAGGCGGGGAGACCCTAAGCTCCTACAATGAGCAGTTCTTC. The full variable domain, its missing parts supplied by reference TRBV2 and TRBJ2-1, is EPEVTQTPSHQVTQMGQEVILRCVPISNHLYFYWYRQILGQKVEFLVSFYNNEISEKSEIFDDQFSVERPDGSNFTLKIRSTKLEDSAMYFCVFAQGGETLSSYNEQFFGPGTRLTVL.

This clone was seen a few times. The chain employs TRBV5-6 and TRBJ2-3; 8 bases are a match to TRBD2. The CDR3 totals 16 residues. The germline CDR1 and CDR2 sequences are SGHDT and YYEEEE. Here the CDR3 DNA reads TGTGCAGCCGGCTCTCGAGGAGCGGGGGGCACAGATACGCAGTATTTT. It yields the protein CAAGSRGAGGTDTQYF. The whole variable domain, filled in from reference TRBV5-6 and TRBJ2-3, reads DAGVTQSPTHLIKTRGQQVTLRCSPKSGHDTVSWYQQALGQGPQFIFQYYEEEERQRGNFPDRFSGHQFPNYSSELNVNALLLGDSALYLCAAGSRGAGGTDTQYFGPGTRLTVL.

The chain uses TRBV6-5 and TRBJ2-2, with 10 bases fitting TRBD2. Germline CDR1 reads MNHEY; CDR2 reads SVGAGI. The trim removed 6 bases at V and 5 bases at J, leaving 6 bases unmatched. The CDR3 runs 15 residues. DNA for the CDR3: TGTGCCAGCAGATTCCTAGCGGGGGTAACCGGGGAGCTGTTTTTT. It is translated as CASRFLAGVTGELFF.

This sequence joins TRBV5-1 and TRBJ1-1; perhaps TRBD1 as D (5 bases). CDR1 and CDR2 (germline): SGHRS, YFSETQ. Trimming stripped 0 bases from V and 1 base from J, with 7 bases between. The CDR3 extends over 14 amino acids. The CDR3 DNA follows: TGCGCCAGCAGCTTGGGTGGACAGAACACTGAAGCTTTCTTT. Protein sequence: CASSLGGQNTEAFF.

The chain recombines TRBV5-1 with TRBJ2-2; 9 bases fit TRBD1. Germline CDR1 is SGHRS and CDR2 is YFSETQ. With V trimmed by 3 bases and J by 3 bases, 0 bases remained unmatched. CDR3 length: 14 amino acids. DNA of the CDR3: TGCGCCAGCAGCTGGACAGGGGACACCGGGGAGCTGTTTTTT. It codes for CASSWTGDTGELFF.

The rearrangement uses TRBV7-9 and TRBJ2-7; possible D gene TRBD2, 6 bases. Germline values: CDR1 SEHNR, CDR2 FQNEAQ (reference sequence). This CDR3 has 14 amino acids. V lost 5 bases to trimming and J lost 4 bases, with 15 bases between them. The CDR3 here is CASSGGTPLYEQYF. The CDR3 DNA sequence: TGTGCCAGCAGCGGAGGGACCCCCTTATACGAGCAGTACTTC.

The V and J genes are TRBV7-2 and TRBJ2-1; a possible D gene is TRBD1 (6 bases). The CDR3 sequence is 11 residues long. Germline CDR1 and CDR2: SGHTA and FQGNSA. V shed 1 base and J shed 16 bases, with 11 bases lying between them. For the CDR3, the DNA is TGTGCCAGCAGCTTAGGGACAGCGTCCTTCTTC. Protein product: CASSLGTASFF.

The chain links TRBV7-2 to TRBJ1-6; 9 bases line up with TRBD1. This CDR3 contains 17 residues. Trimming took 2 bases from V and 10 from J; bases not matched to a gene: 12. Germline V gene lookup returns CDR1 SGHTA and CDR2 FQGNSA. CDR3 nucleotides: TGTGCCAGCAGCTTATCTACCCGGGACAGGGTTTGGTCACCCCTCCACTTT. Translation: CASSLSTRDRVWSPLHF.